This T cell receptor beta chain was retrieved from a study of naive and memory T cell subsets. Both TRBC1 and TRBC2 were covered by a beta constant-region primer of two equimolar oligonucleotides. TCRdb fed the UMI-ligation and nested PCR reads into MiXCR, producing one record per CDR3 protein. The data show 120,000 to 150,000 distinct CDR3 sequences, 17% seen once. This clonotype appeared a few times. Trimming stripped 0 bases from V and 6 bases from J, with 6 bases between. The CDR3 length is 13 residues. Germline CDR1 and CDR2: MGHRA and YSYEKL. This chain connects TRBV4-1 to TRBJ1-5; no reliable D call. The TCR originated in a human donor in good health. Sequencing was performed on naive CD4+ T cells from blood. Here the CDR3 reads CASSQDRGQPQHF. The CDR3 region has the DNA TGCGCCAGCAGCCAAGATCGGGGTCAGCCCCAGCATTTT.